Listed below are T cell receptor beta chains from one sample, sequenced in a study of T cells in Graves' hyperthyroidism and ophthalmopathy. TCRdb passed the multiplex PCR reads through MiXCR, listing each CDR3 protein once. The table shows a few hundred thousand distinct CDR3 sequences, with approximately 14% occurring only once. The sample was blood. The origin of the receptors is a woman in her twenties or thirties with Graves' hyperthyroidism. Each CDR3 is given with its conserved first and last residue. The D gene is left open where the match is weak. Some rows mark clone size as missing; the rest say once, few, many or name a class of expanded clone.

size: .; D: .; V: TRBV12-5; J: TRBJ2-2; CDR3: CASGFRESGELFF; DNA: TGTGCTAGTGGGTTCCGCGAGTCCGGGGAGCTGTTTTTT
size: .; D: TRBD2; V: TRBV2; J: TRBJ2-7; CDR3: CASTPPPASGMHEQYF; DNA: TGTGCCAGCACCCCTCCCCCTGCTAGCGGGATGCACGAGCAGTACTTC
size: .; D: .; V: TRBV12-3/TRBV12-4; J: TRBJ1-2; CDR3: CASSSSRGGYGYTF; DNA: TGTGCCAGCAGTTCAAGTAGAGGGGGCTATGGCTACACCTTC
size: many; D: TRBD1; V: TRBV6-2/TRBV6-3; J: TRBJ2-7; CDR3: CASSRGVGTGFYEQYF; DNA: TGTGCCAGCAGCCGGGGCGTCGGGACAGGGTTCTACGAGCAGTACTTC
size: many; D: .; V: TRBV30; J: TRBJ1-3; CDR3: CAWRRFGAGNTIYF; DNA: TGTGCCTGGAGGCGGTTTGGGGCTGGAAACACCATATATTTT
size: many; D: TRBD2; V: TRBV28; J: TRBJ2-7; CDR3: CASSTGLVSEQYF; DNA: TGTGCCAGCAGTACTGGACTAGTAAGTGAGCAGTACTTC
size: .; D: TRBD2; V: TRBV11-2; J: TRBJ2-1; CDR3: CASRSGGTSGRANEQFF; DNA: TGTGCCAGCAGGTCGGGGGGGACTAGCGGGAGGGCGAATGAGCAGTTCTTC
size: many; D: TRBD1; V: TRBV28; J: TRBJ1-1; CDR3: CASSPAGGVGAFF; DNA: TGTGCCAGCAGTCCGGCAGGGGGGGTGGGAGCTTTCTTT
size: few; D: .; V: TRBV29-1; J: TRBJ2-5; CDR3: CSVTFLGLETQYF; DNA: TGCAGCGTTACCTTTTTGGGGTTAGAGACCCAGTACTTC
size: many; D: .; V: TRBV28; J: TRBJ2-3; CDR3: CASSLHTKDTQYF; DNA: TGTGCCAGCAGTTTGCACACCAAAGATACGCAGTATTTT
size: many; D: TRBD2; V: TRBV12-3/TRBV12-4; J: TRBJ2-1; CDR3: CASSLEPSGRLYNEQFF; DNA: TGTGCCAGCAGTTTGGAACCTAGCGGGAGGCTCTACAATGAGCAGTTCTTC
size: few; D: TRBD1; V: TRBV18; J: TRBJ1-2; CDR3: CASSVSGTAPNYGYTF; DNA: TGTGCCAGCTCAGTATCCGGGACAGCGCCGAACTATGGCTACACCTTC
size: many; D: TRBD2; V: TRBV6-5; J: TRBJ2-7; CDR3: CASSYFGTSGEQYF; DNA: TGTGCCAGCAGTTACTTCGGGACTAGCGGGGAGCAGTACTTC
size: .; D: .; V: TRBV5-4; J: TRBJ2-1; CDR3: CASSLSRDRNEQFF; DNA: TGTGCCAGCAGCTTGTCGCGGGATCGGAATGAGCAGTTCTTC
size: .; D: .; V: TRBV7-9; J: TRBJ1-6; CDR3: CASSLNNSSLHF; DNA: TGTGCCAGCAGCTTGAATAATTCATCCCTCCACTTT
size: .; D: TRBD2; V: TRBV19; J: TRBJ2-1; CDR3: CASTQPGLSSYNEQFF; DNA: TGTGCCAGTACCCAACCGGGACTAAGCTCCTACAATGAGCAGTTCTTC
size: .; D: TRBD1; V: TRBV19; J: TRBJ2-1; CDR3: CASSILGQEYNKQFF; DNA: TGTGCCAGTAGTATTTTGGGACAGGAGTACAATAAGCAGTTCTTC
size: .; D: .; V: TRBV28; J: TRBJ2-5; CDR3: CASPSGRETQYF; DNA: TGTGCCAGCCCCTCGGGTCGGGAGACCCAGTACTTC
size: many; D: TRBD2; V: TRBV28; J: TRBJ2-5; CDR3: CASGPSGRAVRETQYF; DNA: TGTGCCAGCGGACCTAGCGGGAGGGCGGTGAGGGAGACCCAGTACTTC
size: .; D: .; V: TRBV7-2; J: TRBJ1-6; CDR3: CASSPPAAPLHF; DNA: TGTGCCAGCAGCCCCCCGGCGGCACCCCTCCACTTT
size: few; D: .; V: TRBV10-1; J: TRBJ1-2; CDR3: CASSERPSGENGYTF; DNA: TGCGCCAGCAGTGAGCGCCCGAGCGGGGAGAATGGCTACACCTTC
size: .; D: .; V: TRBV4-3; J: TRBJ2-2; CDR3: CASGGASGGGELFF; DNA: TGCGCCAGCGGAGGGGCTTCCGGCGGCGGGGAGCTGTTTTTT
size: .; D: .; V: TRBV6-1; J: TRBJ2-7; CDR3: CASRTTQEGTEQYF; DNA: TGTGCCAGCAGGACCACGCAGGAGGGGACCGAGCAGTACTTC
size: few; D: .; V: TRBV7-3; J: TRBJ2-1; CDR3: CASSSSGGISYNEQFF; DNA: TGTGCCAGCAGCTCTTCGGGCGGGATATCCTACAATGAGCAGTTCTTC
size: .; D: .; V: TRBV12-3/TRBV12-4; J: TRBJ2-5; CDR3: CASSLGERRETQYF; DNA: TGTGCCAGCAGCCTGGGGGAGCGGCGGGAGACCCAGTACTTC
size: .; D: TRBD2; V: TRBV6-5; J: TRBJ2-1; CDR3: CASSYWAGVGTNEQFF; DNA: TGTGCCAGCAGTTACTGGGCGGGAGTTGGGACCAATGAGCAGTTCTTC
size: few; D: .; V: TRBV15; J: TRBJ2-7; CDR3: CATSRDRHYEQYF; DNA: TGTGCCACCAGCAGAGATAGGCATTACGAGCAGTACTTC
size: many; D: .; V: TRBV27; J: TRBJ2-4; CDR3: CASSLYGGTTKNIQYF; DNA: TGTGCCAGCAGTTTATACGGCGGGACGACCAAAAACATTCAGTACTTC
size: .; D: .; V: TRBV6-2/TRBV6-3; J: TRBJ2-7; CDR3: CASSVGYNEQYF; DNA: TGTGCCAGCAGTGTGGGTTACAATGAGCAGTACTTC
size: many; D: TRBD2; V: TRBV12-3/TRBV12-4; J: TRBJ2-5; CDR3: CASSFMSTGGETQYF; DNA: TGTGCCAGCAGTTTCATGTCGACGGGGGGTGAGACCCAGTACTTC
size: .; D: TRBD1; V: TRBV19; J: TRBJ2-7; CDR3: CASSITWDSSYEQYF; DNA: TGTGCCAGTAGTATCACTTGGGACAGCTCCTACGAGCAGTACTTC
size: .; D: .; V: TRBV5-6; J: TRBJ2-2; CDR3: CASSPAGSGSSTGELFF; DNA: TGTGCCAGCAGCCCTGCCGGGTCGGGGAGTTCCACCGGGGAGCTGTTTTTT
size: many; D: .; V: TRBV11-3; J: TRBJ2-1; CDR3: CASSPHPKAGQLPYNEQFF; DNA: TGTGCCAGCAGCCCGCACCCCAAAGCGGGCCAATTACCCTACAATGAGCAGTTCTTC
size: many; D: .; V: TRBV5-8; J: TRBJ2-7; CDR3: CASSLWGGRSYEQYF; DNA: TGTGCCAGCAGCTTGTGGGGGGGCAGGTCCTACGAGCAGTACTTC
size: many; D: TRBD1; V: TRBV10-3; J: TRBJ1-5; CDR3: CAISRDSDNQPQHF; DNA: TGTGCCATCAGTCGGGACAGTGACAATCAGCCCCAGCATTTT
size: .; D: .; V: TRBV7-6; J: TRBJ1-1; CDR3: CASVEGVGGTEAFF; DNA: TGTGCCAGCGTGGAGGGGGTAGGAGGGACTGAAGCTTTCTTT
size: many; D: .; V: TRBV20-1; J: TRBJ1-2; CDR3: CSARPTTNYGYTF; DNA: TGCAGTGCTAGACCCACCACTAACTATGGCTACACCTTC
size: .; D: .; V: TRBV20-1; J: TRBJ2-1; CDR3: CSPSFTYNEQFF; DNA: TGCAGTCCTAGTTTCACCTACAATGAGCAGTTCTTC
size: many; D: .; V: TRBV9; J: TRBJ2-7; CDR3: CASSVAAGFAYEQYF; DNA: TGTGCCAGCAGCGTAGCGGCAGGATTCGCATACGAGCAGTACTTC
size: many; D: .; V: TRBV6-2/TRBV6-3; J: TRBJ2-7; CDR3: CASSRGQYEQYF; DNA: TGTGCCAGCAGTAGAGGACAGTACGAGCAGTACTTC
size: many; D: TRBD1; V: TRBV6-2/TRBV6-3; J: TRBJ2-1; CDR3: CASSYGQGASNEQFF; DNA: TGTGCCAGCAGTTACGGACAGGGGGCGAGCAATGAGCAGTTCTTC
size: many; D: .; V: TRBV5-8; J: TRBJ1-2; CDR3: CASSLMDGYGYTF; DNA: TGTGCCAGCAGCTTAATGGACGGGTATGGCTACACCTTC
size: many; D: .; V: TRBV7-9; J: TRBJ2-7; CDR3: CASSPGTSDYEQYF; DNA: TGTGCCAGCAGCCCCGGGACGTCGGACTACGAGCAGTACTTC
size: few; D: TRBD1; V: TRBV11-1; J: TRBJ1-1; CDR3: CASSQGGWRDGRTEAFF; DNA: TGTGCCAGCAGCCAGGGGGGGTGGAGGGACGGTCGCACTGAAGCTTTCTTT
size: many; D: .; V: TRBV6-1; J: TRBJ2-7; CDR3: CASSVSKVDGSYEQYF; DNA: TGTGCCAGCAGTGTATCCAAAGTGGACGGTTCCTACGAGCAGTACTTC
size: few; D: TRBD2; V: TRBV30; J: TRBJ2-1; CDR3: CAWRKGTSGRDEQFF; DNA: TGTGCCTGGAGGAAAGGGACTAGCGGGAGAGATGAGCAGTTCTTC
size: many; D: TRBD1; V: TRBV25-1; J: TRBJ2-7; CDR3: CASSAGTGEGEQYF; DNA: TGTGCCAGCAGTGCCGGGACAGGGGAGGGCGAGCAGTACTTC
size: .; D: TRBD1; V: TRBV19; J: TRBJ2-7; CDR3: CARDRENYEQYF; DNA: TGTGCCAGAGACAGGGAGAACTACGAGCAGTACTTC
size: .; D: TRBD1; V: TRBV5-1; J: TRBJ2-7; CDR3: CASSYGQGDEQYF; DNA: TGCGCCAGCAGCTACGGACAGGGGGACGAGCAGTACTTC
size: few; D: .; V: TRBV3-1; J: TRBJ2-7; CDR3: CASSQRRDQSSYEQYF; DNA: TGTGCCAGCAGCCAACGAAGGGACCAAAGCTCCTACGAGCAGTACTTC
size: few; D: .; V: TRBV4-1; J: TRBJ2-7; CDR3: CASSQRRGSEAYEQYF; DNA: TGCGCCAGCAGCCAACGACGGGGGAGTGAGGCTTACGAGCAGTACTTC
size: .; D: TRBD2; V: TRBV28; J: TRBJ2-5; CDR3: CASSRGGGLETQYF; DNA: TGTGCCAGCAGCCGGGGGGGGGGCCTGGAGACCCAGTACTTC
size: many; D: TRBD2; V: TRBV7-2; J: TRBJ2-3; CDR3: CASSIPGTTRHGDTQYF; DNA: TGTGCCAGCAGCATTCCCGGGACTACCCGACATGGAGATACGCAGTATTTT
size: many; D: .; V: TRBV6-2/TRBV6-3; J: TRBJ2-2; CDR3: CASSYATGELFF; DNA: TGTGCCAGCAGTTATGCCACCGGGGAGCTGTTTTTT
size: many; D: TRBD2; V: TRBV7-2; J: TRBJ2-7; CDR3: CASSFTSGPYEQYF; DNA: TGTGCCAGCAGCTTCACTAGCGGACCCTACGAGCAGTACTTC